The 23 T cell receptor beta chains listed next were all sequenced from one sample in a study of CD8+ T cells in alopecia areata. Treatment: oral pan-JAK inhibitor, 5-10 mg twice daily. In each case, RNA was isolated and then reverse transcribed into cDNA as the sequencing template. The protocol was immunoSEQ multiplex PCR, while the TCRdb copy is restricted to in-frame clones and leaves out a portion. The sample includes 150,000 to 200,000 clones, around 50% seen only once; the top ten take approximately 12%. This specimen was CD8+ T cells sorted from blood, taken at week 24, from a patient treated with tofacitinib. The receptors shown here come from a human donor with alopecia areata.

The V and J genes are TRBV7-9 and TRBJ1-1; D might be TRBD1 (5 bases). Trimming left V 5 bases short and J 1 base short, with 8 bases between. Germline lookup yields CDR1 SEHNR and CDR2 FQNEAQ (reference sequence). CDR3 size: 13 residues. This CDR3 is CASSQTGNTEAFF. CDR3 DNA: TGTGCCAGCAGCCAAACAGGGAACACTGAAGCTTTCTTT.

The rearrangement uses TRBV14 and TRBJ1-4, with TRBD1 matching over 7 bases. Germline V gene lookup returns CDR1 SGHDN and CDR2 FVKESK. This CDR3 comprises 15 residues. J gave up 12 bases and V 2 bases, and 12 bases lay outside the gene matches. CDR3 nucleotide sequence: TGTGCCAGCAGCCAACTCCGGACAGGACCCGGAGAACTGTTTTTT. Its translation is CASSQLRTGPGELFF.

V gene TRBV29-1 combines with J gene TRBJ1-5, with D possibly TRBD1 on 5 matching bases. V was clipped by 6 bases and J by 0 bases, with 12 bases between them. The CDR3 sequence is 14 residues long. Germline V gives CDR1 SQVTM, CDR2 ANQGSEA. CDR3 sequence (DNA): TGCAGCGTCCAGACAGAGGATAGCAATCAGCCCCAGCATTTT. Translation gives CSVQTEDSNQPQHF.

This rearrangement joins TRBV13 to TRBJ2-4; 7 bases are a match to TRBD1. The CDR3 is made up of 11 amino acids. The V segment lost 8 bases and the J segment 6 bases; nucleotides outside the gene matches: 1. Germline CDR1 and CDR2: PRHDT and FYEKMQ (reference sequence). The CDR3 DNA reads as TGTGCCAGCGCAGGGGGAAACATTCAGTACTTC. Its translation is CASAGGNIQYF.

Of note for this clone: This sample also contains other DNA sequences that code for the same CDR3. The chain couples TRBV5-1 to TRBJ1-1; no definite D call. Germline V lookup: CDR1 SGHRS, CDR2 YFSETQ. V lost 0 bases and J lost 1, with 4 bases in between. The CDR3 extends over 13 amino acids. CDR3 sequence (DNA): TGCGCCAGCAGCTTGGGGGGGAACACTGAAGCTTTCTTT. It specifies CASSLGGNTEAFF.

The chain is built from TRBV2 and TRBJ2-1; no definite D call. CDR1 is SNHLY, CDR2 FYNNEI, per germline. The CDR3 sequence is 17 residues long. Trimming took off 2 bases at V and 8 bases at J, with 22 bases between the two ends. For the CDR3, the DNA is TGTGCCAGCAGTGAATCCCCACCCTCCGACTGGCCCGATGAGCAGTTCTTC. Amino acids: CASSESPPSDWPDEQFF.

This clone was recorded a few times. This sequence joins TRBV9 and TRBJ1-2; D gene ambiguous. Germline CDR1 and CDR2: SGDLS and YYNGEE. Trimming stripped 8 bases from V and 7 bases from J, with 9 bases between. There are 10 residues in the CDR3. The CDR3 protein is CASSEGGYTF. In DNA form, the CDR3 reads TGTGCCAGTTCAGAAGGTGGCTACACCTTC.

This clone was detected only a few times. The chain couples TRBV14 to TRBJ2-1; D is perhaps TRBD2 (5 bases). CDR3 size: 17 residues. The V gene's germline CDR1 is SGHDN and CDR2 FVKESK. Trimming left V 3 bases short and J 5 bases short, with 20 bases between. The CDR3 protein is CASSQLVVAGRNNEQFF. The CDR3 nucleotides read TGTGCCAGCAGCCAGCTAGTTGTTGCGGGCCGGAACAATGAGCAGTTCTTC. The whole variable domain, filled in from reference TRBV14 and TRBJ2-1, reads EAGVTQFPSHSVIEKGQTVTLRCDPISGHDNLYWYRRVMGKEIKFLLHFVKESKQDESGMPNNRFLAERTGGTYSTLKVQPAELEDSGVYFCASSQLVVAGRNNEQFFGPGTRLTVL.

The CDR3 region is CASSPRHQGVYGYTF. Written as DNA, the CDR3 is TGTGCCAGCAGCCCCCGACACCAGGGGGTCTATGGCTACACCTTC. The chain joins TRBV11-2 to TRBJ1-2; 7 bases match TRBD1. Germline V gene lookup returns CDR1 SGHAT and CDR2 FQNNGV. This CDR3 is built from 15 residues. V gave up 5 bases and J gave up 4 bases; unmatched junction bases: 10.

This clone appeared once. J is TRBJ1-2 and V is TRBV25-1; no clear D gene. Germline V gene lookup returns CDR1 MGHDK and CDR2 SYGVNS. The CDR3 loop spans 12 amino acids. Trimming took off 3 bases at V and 5 bases at J, with 7 bases between the two ends. CDR3 protein: CASSDSFYGYTF. CDR3 DNA: TGTGCCAGCAGTGACAGTTTTTATGGCTACACCTTC.

The genes are TRBV13 and TRBJ2-2; 8 bases line up with TRBD1. V was clipped by 5 bases and J by 1 base; unmatched bases: 3. The CDR3 is 15 residues long. Germline CDR1 and CDR2: PRHDT and FYEKMQ (reference sequence). CDR3 DNA: TGTGCCAGCAGCCCGGGGACAGGGAACACCGGGGAGCTGTTTTTT. This translates into CASSPGTGNTGELFF.

Here the CDR3 DNA reads TGCGCCAGCAGCTACAGGGTTATGGGAGACATTCAGTACTTC. This encodes CASSYRVMGDIQYF. This rearrangement joins TRBV5-1 to TRBJ2-4; perhaps TRBD1 as D (6 bases). Germline-derived CDR1 and CDR2 are SGHRS and YFSETQ. Between the trimmed V and J ends, which lost 3 bases and 8 bases, there was a span of 15 bases. This CDR3 contains 14 residues. Combining the CDR3 with reference TRBV5-1 and TRBJ2-4 gives the whole variable domain KAGVTQTPRYLIKTRGQQVTLSCSPISGHRSVSWYQQTPGQGLQFLFEYFSETQRNKGNFPGRFSGRQFSNSRSEMNVSTLELGDSALYLCASSYRVMGDIQYFGAGTRLSVL.

The chain links TRBV2 to TRBJ2-1; D is possibly TRBD1 (6 bases). V was shortened by 5 bases and J by 1 base, with 18 bases between the two germline ends. This CDR3 region has 17 residues. Germline assignment: CDR1 SNHLY and CDR2 FYNNEI. Written as DNA, the CDR3 is TGTGCCAGCAGTTCATACCTCAGGGGTAAATCCTACAATGAGCAGTTCTTC. Amino acid sequence: CASSSYLRGKSYNEQFF.

In its sample, this clone was seen a few times. The chain uses TRBV7-9 and TRBJ2-5; a possible D gene is TRBD1 (5 bases). V was shortened by 6 bases and J by 1 base, with 9 bases between the two germline ends. The CDR3 loop spans 13 amino acids. Germline V gene data show CDR1 as SEHNR and CDR2 as FQNEAQ (reference sequence). As DNA, the CDR3 is TGTGCCAGCAGTCCCCAGGGCCAAGAGACCCAGTACTTC. Its protein product is CASSPQGQETQYF.

The chain has TRBV4-2 and TRBJ1-2; a possible D gene is TRBD1 (5 bases). In germline, CDR1 is LGHNA, CDR2 YNFKEQ. The length of the CDR3 is 14 residues. V was clipped by 4 bases and J by 7 bases, with 16 bases between them. In DNA, the CDR3 is TGTGCCAGCAGCCCTTACTGGGGACTCGTTGGCTACACCTTC. This translates into CASSPYWGLVGYTF.

The chain employs TRBV30 and TRBJ2-7; D is tentatively TRBD1 or TRBD2 (5 bases each). This CDR3 is 12 amino acids long. Per the germline V gene, CDR1 is GTSNPN and CDR2 is SVGIG (reference sequence). V shed 3 bases and J shed 6 bases, with 12 bases lying between them. This CDR3 is CAWRGDGPEQYF. The CDR3 region has the DNA TGTGCCTGGAGGGGGGATGGCCCCGAGCAGTACTTC.

This clone was observed a handful of times. V and J are TRBV23-1 and TRBJ1-2; tentative D call: TRBD1 (6 bases). TRBV23-1 is an open reading frame whose function is uncertain. This CDR3 is 16 amino acids long. Between the trimmed V and J ends, which lost 6 bases and 4 bases, there was a span of 21 bases. The CDR3 sequence: CASRLYLGGEAYGYTF. Written as DNA, the CDR3 is TGCGCCAGCAGATTATATTTAGGGGGAGAGGCCTATGGCTACACCTTC.

This chain uses TRBV27 with TRBJ2-3; 11 bases are shared with TRBD2. Germline loops: CDR1 MNHEY, CDR2 SMNVEV (reference sequence). V shed 2 bases, J shed 9 bases, and the junction held 7 bases outside the gene matches. The CDR3 totals 15 residues. The CDR3 bases are TGTGCCAGCAGTTTAGTAGCGGGGGGGCGGGACACGCAGTATTTT. This translates into CASSLVAGGRDTQYF.

The chain joins TRBV6-1 to TRBJ2-5; TRBD2 matches at 7 bases. Germline V gene sequence: CDR1 MNHNS, CDR2 SASEGT. CDR3 size: 16 residues. V lost 3 bases to trimming and J lost 1 base; unmatched junction nucleotides: 8. CDR3 in DNA: TGTGCCAGCAGTGACCGGGAGCGGGGCCCCCAAGAGACCCAGTACTTC. This gives the protein CASSDRERGPQETQYF.

The V and J genes are TRBV4-1 and TRBJ2-7; TRBD1 aligns across 9 bases. Germline values: CDR1 MGHRA, CDR2 YSYEKL. This CDR3 is 12 amino acids long. Germline trimming cut 8 bases from V and 2 bases from J; bases unmatched to any gene: 1. CDR3 sequence (DNA): TGCGCCAGCGGGGACAGGGCCTACGAGCAGTACTTC. Translated: CASGDRAYEQYF.

The chain is built from TRBV27 and TRBJ2-7; D call uncertain. This CDR3 has 14 amino acids. V was pared by 3 bases and J by 3 bases, with 12 bases between. The germline V gene encodes CDR1 MNHEY and CDR2 SMNVEV (reference sequence). The CDR3, as DNA: TGTGCCAGCAGTTTGATCTCTGGGGACTACGAGCAGTACTTC. Its protein product is CASSLISGDYEQYF.

The chain employs TRBV7-9 and TRBJ2-1; D call uncertain. CDR1 and CDR2 (germline): SEHNR, FQNEAQ (reference sequence). The CDR3 loop spans 13 amino acids. V lost 1 base to trimming and J lost 6 bases, with 7 bases between them. CDR3 nucleotide sequence: TGTGCCAGCAGCTTAGGATCGGCCAATGAGCAGTTCTTC. It encodes CASSLGSANEQFF.

This chain joins TRBV6-5 and TRBJ2-3; TRBD1 matches at 9 bases. The germline V gene encodes CDR1 MNHEY and CDR2 SVGAGI. V dropped 10 bases and J dropped 7; count of bases not matched to a gene: 15. This CDR3 has 15 amino acids. The DNA for the CDR3 is TGTGCCACTATCCCAGGGGGGACAGGGAAAAATACGCAGTATTTT. It codes for CATIPGGTGKNTQYF.